A single sample is the source of the 21 T cell receptor beta chains below, sequenced in a study of cytomegalovirus exposure and HLA in healthy donors. The PCR was carried out with 60 Vbeta primers and 13 Jbeta primers. Profiling relied on immunoSEQ multiplex PCR, and the TCRdb table lists in-frame clones only, not all of them. The repertoire includes roughly 100,000 clones, approximately 11% of them detected once, and 15% to 20% sits in the top ten. Source material: PBMCs. The origin of the receptors is a man between 40 and 49 years old in good health and CMV-seropositive.

This chain links TRBV27 with TRBJ2-7, with D tentatively TRBD2 (5 bases). V was trimmed by 3 bases and J by 3 bases, leaving 12 bases between them. Germline V gene sequence: CDR1 MNHEY, CDR2 SMNVEV (reference sequence). This CDR3 region has 14 residues. CDR3 protein: CASSFGENSYEQYF. CDR3 coding DNA: TGTGCCAGCAGTTTTGGGGAGAACAGCTACGAGCAGTACTTC.

The chain uses TRBV10-3 and TRBJ2-1; the match to TRBD2 covers 14 bases. Per germline, CDR1 ENHRY and CDR2 SYGVKD. J lost 0 bases, V lost 5 bases, and 21 bases had no gene match. CDR3 length: 23 amino acids. The CDR3 loop reads CAISTQGLAGVDLPGRSYNEQFF. The CDR3 nucleotides are TGTGCCATCAGTACCCAGGGACTAGCGGGAGTAGATTTGCCGGGCCGCTCCTACAATGAGCAGTTCTTC.

This clone has just a few counts. The V call is TRBV28, the J call TRBJ2-5; tentatively, D is TRBD1 (6 bases). Trimming stripped 6 bases from V and 1 base from J, with 9 bases between. The CDR3 is made up of 13 amino acids. Germline lookup yields CDR1 MDHEN and CDR2 SYDVKM. The CDR3 spells CASRRGGQETQYF. DNA of the CDR3: TGTGCCAGCAGGAGAGGGGGCCAAGAGACCCAGTACTTC.

This clone was seen more than once but under ten times. The chain is built from TRBV6-6 and TRBJ2-1; 8 nucleotides line up with TRBD2. J gave up 15 bases and V 0 bases, and 7 bases lay outside the gene matches. CDR3 length: 13 amino acids. CDR1 and CDR2 (germline): MNHNY, SVGAGI (reference sequence). CDR3 coding DNA: TGTGCCAGCAGTTACTCGACGGGAGGGTCACGGTTCTTC. Its translation is CASSYSTGGSRFF.

Only a few counts were recorded for this clone. This chain joins TRBV27 and TRBJ1-2; 7 positions agree with TRBD1. CDR3 length equals 12 residues. Germline V gene sequence: CDR1 MNHEY, CDR2 SMNVEV (reference sequence). The V gene end was trimmed by 6 bases and the J gene end by 8 bases; junction bases not matched to a gene: 6. This chain's CDR3 is CASRGQFLGYTF. CDR3 in DNA: TGTGCCAGCAGGGGACAGTTTCTAGGCTACACCTTC.

This clone was counted only a few times. This chain joins TRBV27 and TRBJ1-4, with D unclear. V was shortened by 10 bases and J by 3 bases, with 12 bases between the two germline ends. The CDR3 extends over 13 amino acids. CDR1 is MNHEY and CDR2 is SMNVEV in the germline V gene (reference sequence). The CDR3 sequence is CATCRAPNEKLFF. Written as DNA, the CDR3 is TGTGCCACCTGTAGAGCCCCTAATGAAAAACTGTTTTTT. The full variable domain, its missing parts supplied by reference TRBV27 and TRBJ1-4, is EAQVTQNPRYLITVTGKKLTVTCSQNMNHEYMSWYRQDPGLGLRQIYYSMNVEVTDKGDVPEGYKVSRKEKRNFPLILESPSPNQTSLYFCATCRAPNEKLFFGSGTQLSVL.

The J gene is TRBJ2-7, the V gene TRBV19; TRBD2 matches 7 bases. CDR1 is LNHDA, CDR2 SQIVND, per germline (reference sequence). With V trimmed by 2 bases and J by 6 bases, 10 bases remained unmatched. The CDR3 has 15 amino acids. The CDR3 protein is CASSINPAGSLEQYF. Written as DNA, the CDR3 is TGTGCCAGTAGTATAAACCCAGCGGGAAGCCTCGAGCAGTACTTC.

The table lists this clone with a few counts. The V and J genes are TRBV11-2 and TRBJ1-5; no firm D call. Trimming shortened V by 5 bases and J by 3 bases, and 8 bases separated the two germline ends. Per germline, CDR1 SGHAT and CDR2 FQNNGV. The CDR3 runs to 13 residues. The CDR3 sequence is CASSPQDNQPQHF. The CDR3 DNA is TGTGCCAGCAGCCCCCAGGACAATCAGCCCCAGCATTTT.

The rearrangement joins TRBV4-2 to TRBJ1-5; 7 nucleotides match TRBD1. Germline loops: CDR1 LGHNA, CDR2 YNFKEQ. The trim removed 0 bases at V and 2 bases at J, leaving 7 bases unmatched. The CDR3 has 17 residues. CDR3 sequence (DNA): TGTGCCAGCAGCCAAGATAAGGGGGCTCAAGGCAATCAGCCCCAGCATTTT. It specifies CASSQDKGAQGNQPQHF.

This chain connects TRBV7-2 to TRBJ2-1; D is perhaps TRBD2 (5 bases). The length of the CDR3 is 17 residues. Trimming took off 1 base at V and 0 bases at J, with 13 bases between the two ends. CDR1 and CDR2 from the germline V gene are SGHTA and FQGNSA. CDR3 bases: TGTGCCAGCAGCTTAGGTGGCGGGTTGAGCTCCTACAATGAGCAGTTCTTC. It is translated as CASSLGGGLSSYNEQFF.

The chain combines TRBV28 with TRBJ2-7; 9 bases fit TRBD2. The germline V gene encodes CDR1 MDHEN and CDR2 SYDVKM. This CDR3 has 16 residues. V shed 6 bases and J 2 bases; nucleotides not matched to a gene: 11. CDR3 nucleotide sequence: TGTGCCAGCAGGCCGGGGGGCGGGAGGGCCGCCTACGAGCAGTACTTC. It is translated as CASRPGGGRAAYEQYF.

This clone was seen only a few times. The chain combines TRBV7-8 with TRBJ1-4, with TRBD1 as a possible D gene (5 bases). In germline, CDR1 is SGHVS, CDR2 FQNEAQ. The length of the CDR3 is 15 residues. Between the trimmed V and J ends, which lost 4 bases and 7 bases, there was a span of 16 bases. The CDR3 bases are TGTGCCAGCAGCTCCGCGGGGCTCGGAGGTGAAAAACTGTTTTTT. Translated: CASSSAGLGGEKLFF. Full variable domain (outside the CDR3, taken from reference TRBV7-8 and TRBJ1-4): GAGVSQSPRYKVAKRGQDVALRCDPISGHVSLFWYQQALGQGPEFLTYFQNEAQLDKSGLPSDRFFAERPEGSVSTLKIQRTQQEDSAVYLCASSSAGLGGEKLFFGSGTQLSVL.

This chain links TRBV19 with TRBJ1-1, with D perhaps TRBD1 (5 bases). The CDR3 is made up of 15 amino acids. The germline CDR1 and CDR2 sequences are LNHDA and SQIVND (reference sequence). V lost 2 bases and J lost 6, with 16 bases in between. The CDR3 nucleotides read TGTGCCAGTAGTATAAACCAGATGCGGGACGCTGAAGCTTTCTTT. Its translation is CASSINQMRDAEAFF.

CDR3 nucleotide sequence: TGTGCCATCAGTGGGGGCAGGGGGAGGAATGAGCAGTTCTTC. Encoded protein: CAISGGRGRNEQFF. V is TRBV10-3 and J is TRBJ2-1, with D maybe TRBD1 (7 bases). This CDR3 is 14 amino acids long. Trimming removed 4 bases from V and 7 bases from J, with 14 bases in between. The germline V gene has CDR1 ENHRY and CDR2 SYGVKD.

Only a few counts were recorded for this clone. This chain uses TRBV4-2 with TRBJ1-1; no firm D call. Germline V gene sequence: CDR1 LGHNA, CDR2 YNFKEQ. CDR3 length equals 14 residues. Trimming took 3 bases from V and 1 from J, leaving 9 bases between them. CDR3 protein: CASSQGDGNTEAFF. DNA of the CDR3: TGTGCCAGCAGCCAGGGAGACGGGAACACTGAAGCTTTCTTT.

In this sample, this clone turned up a few times. The J gene is TRBJ2-3, the V gene TRBV5-1, with 8 nucleotides matching TRBD2. The junction had 8 bases not matched to a gene; V was cut back by 4 bases and J by 4 bases. This CDR3 is 15 amino acids long. CDR1 and CDR2 from the germline V gene are SGHRS and YFSETQ. CDR3 in DNA: TGCGCCAGCAGCCGGGGACGGGGGGGGCCAGATACGCAGTATTTT. Its protein is CASSRGRGGPDTQYF.

This clone was seen only a few times. The rearrangement uses TRBV9 and TRBJ2-7; 10 bases fit TRBD2. The CDR3 spans 14 residues. CDR1 and CDR2 from the germline V gene are SGDLS and YYNGEE. J lost 3 bases, V lost 2 bases, and 2 bases had no gene match. CDR3 bases: TGTGCCAGCAGCGTGGCTAGCGGGAGCTACGAGCAGTACTTC. Translation gives CASSVASGSYEQYF.

This clone was recorded a few times. J is TRBJ1-1 and V is TRBV5-1, with 9 bases lining up with TRBD1. The CDR3 totals 17 residues. Germline V CDR1 and CDR2: SGHRS, YFSETQ. V gave up 4 bases and J gave up 5 bases; unmatched junction bases: 15. CDR3 sequence: CASSRATGTGIRTEAFF. The DNA for the CDR3 is TGCGCCAGCAGCCGGGCCACCGGGACAGGGATTAGGACTGAAGCTTTCTTT. Full variable domain (remainder filled in from reference TRBV5-1 and TRBJ1-1): KAGVTQTPRYLIKTRGQQVTLSCSPISGHRSVSWYQQTPGQGLQFLFEYFSETQRNKGNFPGRFSGRQFSNSRSEMNVSTLELGDSALYLCASSRATGTGIRTEAFFGQGTRLTVV.

The gene calls are TRBV7-6 and TRBJ2-6; D remains unclear. V was shortened by 3 bases and J by 2 bases, with 5 bases between the two germline ends. Germline assignment: CDR1 SGHVS and CDR2 FNYEAQ. The CDR3 extends over 14 amino acids. DNA for the CDR3: TGTGCCAGCAGCTTTCGTACTGGGGCCAACGTCCTGACTTTC. This codes for CASSFRTGANVLTF. The whole variable domain, filled in from reference TRBV7-6 and TRBJ2-6, reads GAGVSQSPRYKVTKRGQDVALRCDPISGHVSLYWYRQALGQGPEFLTYFNYEAQQDKSGLPNDRFSAERPEGSISTLTIQRTEQRDSAMYRCASSFRTGANVLTFGAGSRLTVL.

This clone has just a few counts. This rearrangement joins TRBV19 to TRBJ1-1, with 9 bases identical to TRBD1. The CDR3 is 14 amino acids. V dropped 5 bases and J dropped 4; count of bases not matched to a gene: 5. Germline assignment: CDR1 LNHDA and CDR2 SQIVND (reference sequence). CDR3 DNA: TGTGCCAGTAGTCACGACAGGGGGGGCACTGAAGCTTTCTTT. Protein product: CASSHDRGGTEAFF.

As concerns this clone: Other DNA sequences in this sample translate to the same CDR3. This rearrangement joins TRBV19 to TRBJ1-2; no clear D. CDR1 LNHDA and CDR2 SQIVND come from the germline V gene (reference sequence). This CDR3 region has 13 residues. The V end lost 3 bases, the J end lost 0 bases, and 5 bases lay between the germline ends. The chain's CDR3 is CASSIQSNYGYTF. CDR3 in DNA: TGTGCCAGTAGTATCCAGTCTAACTATGGCTACACCTTC.